These 18 T cell receptor beta chains were all obtained from the same sample, sequenced in a study of blood T cell repertoires in COVID-19. The data were produced by immunoSEQ multiplex PCR, yet TCRdb's version contains in-frame clones alone and is incomplete. The data show under 250,000 clones, roughly nine tenths seen once. The specimen sequenced was peripheral blood. The receptors were gathered from a man aged 40-50 years with acute or convalescent COVID-19.

This clone was seen once. The chain has TRBV24-1 and TRBJ2-5; D is possibly TRBD1 (6 bases). Germline assignment: CDR1 KGHDR and CDR2 SFDVKD. The CDR3 has 14 amino acids. Trimming took off 5 bases at V and 5 bases at J, with 14 bases between the two ends. CDR3 sequence (DNA): TGTGCCACCAGTGGGACACAGGGTAAGGAGACCCAGTACTTC. Translated, it gives CATSGTQGKETQYF.

The chain has TRBV4-3 and TRBJ2-2, with TRBD2 identical over 11 bases. The ends lost 0 bases at V and 5 bases at J; junction bases unmatched: 5. Germline V gene sequence: CDR1 LGHNA, CDR2 YSLEER. CDR3 length: 17 residues. CDR3 loop: CASSQDSLAGGTGELFF. The CDR3 DNA is TGCGCCAGCAGCCAAGATAGTCTAGCGGGAGGAACCGGGGAGCTGTTTTTT.

This clone was picked up a small number of times. The chain is built from TRBV28 and TRBJ1-6, with D possibly being TRBD1 (5 bases). This CDR3 has 16 residues. Trimming cost V 6 bases and J 8 bases, with 20 bases left between them. The germline V gene has CDR1 MDHEN and CDR2 SYDVKM. DNA of the CDR3: TGTGCCAGCAGCCCAACCGGGACTCCCAGAGATTCACCCCTCCACTTT. Its protein product is CASSPTGTPRDSPLHF. Based on the CDR3 plus reference TRBV28 and TRBJ1-6, the full variable domain is DVKVTQSSRYLVKRTGEKVFLECVQDMDHENMFWYRQDPGLGLRLIYFSYDVKMKEKGDIPEGYSVSREKKERFSLILESASTNQTSMYLCASSPTGTPRDSPLHFGNGTRLTVT.

The chain's CDR3 is CASSSDRVTGELFF. The CDR3 DNA is TGTGCCAGCAGCTCGGACAGGGTCACCGGGGAGCTGTTTTTT. The chain employs TRBV5-4 and TRBJ2-2; TRBD1 agrees at 8 bases. Losses at the gene ends were 3 bases for V and 4 bases for J; bases not matched to a gene: 2. Germline V gene sequence: CDR1 SGHNT, CDR2 YYREEE (reference sequence). The CDR3 has 14 residues.

This chain joins TRBV30 and TRBJ2-7; 7 nucleotides match TRBD1. Per the germline V gene, CDR1 is GTSNPN and CDR2 is SVGIG (reference sequence). With 2 bases clipped from V and 3 bases from J, the junction kept 7 bases outside the gene matches. CDR3 length: 14 residues. CDR3 nucleotide sequence: TGTGCCTGGAGTTCGGGACAGTATCGCTACGAGCAGTACTTC. This encodes CAWSSGQYRYEQYF.

This chain uses TRBV19 with TRBJ1-3; D is ambiguous. The CDR3 covers 15 residues. Germline V gene data show CDR1 as LNHDA and CDR2 as SQIVND (reference sequence). V was shortened by 6 bases and J by 0 bases, with 12 bases between the two germline ends. CDR3 protein: CASRRGRDSGNTIYF. The CDR3 coding sequence is TGTGCCAGTAGACGCGGACGGGACTCTGGAAACACCATATATTTT.

The chain is built from TRBV5-1 and TRBJ1-1, with 7 bases that match TRBD1. V shed 2 bases and J 3 bases; nucleotides not matched to a gene: 4. From germline, CDR1 is SGHRS and CDR2 YFSETQ. This CDR3 contains 14 residues. Written as DNA, the CDR3 is TGCGCCAGCAGCTTTGCAGGGGGTTACACTGAAGCTTTCTTT. Protein product: CASSFAGGYTEAFF.

For this clone: Other DNA sequences in the sample encode the same CDR3. The V and J genes are TRBV6-2 or TRBV6-3 and TRBJ1-5; the match to TRBD1 covers 7 bases. The CDR3 runs 14 residues. The J segment lost 2 bases and the V segment lost 5 bases, leaving 3 bases of the junction unmatched. Germline lookup yields CDR1 MNHEY and CDR2 SVGEGT. CDR3 region: CASSQTGGNQPQHF. Written as DNA, the CDR3 is TGTGCCAGCAGTCAAACAGGGGGCAATCAGCCCCAGCATTTT.

In this sample, this clone turned up once. This chain connects TRBV4-2 to TRBJ1-2; no definite D call. The ends were cut back, 2 bases at V and 0 bases at J, with 10 bases in the middle. Per the germline V gene, CDR1 is LGHNA and CDR2 is YNFKEQ. CDR3 size: 15 residues. CDR3 loop: CASSQRTEANYGYTF. For the CDR3, the DNA is TGTGCCAGCAGCCAACGTACAGAAGCTAACTATGGCTACACCTTC.

The chain links TRBV7-9 to TRBJ2-2, with a tentative D call TRBD2 (5 bases). This CDR3 spans 13 amino acids. V lost 5 bases to trimming and J lost 8 bases, with 12 bases between them. The germline CDR1 and CDR2 sequences are SEHNR and FQNEAQ (reference sequence). CDR3 in DNA: TGTGCCAGCAGCCCTCGGGATTCAGGGGAGCTGTTTTTT. Amino acid sequence: CASSPRDSGELFF. Based on the CDR3 plus reference TRBV7-9 and TRBJ2-2, the full variable domain is DTGVSQNPRHKITKRGQNVTFRCDPISEHNRLYWYRQTLGQGPEFLTYFQNEAQLEKSRLLSDRFSAERPKGSFSTLEIQRTEQGDSAMYLCASSPRDSGELFFGEGSRLTVL.

The chain employs TRBV9 and TRBJ1-6; 7 bases are a match to TRBD1. The trim removed 3 bases at V and 8 bases at J, leaving 8 bases unmatched. Germline CDR1 SGDLS, CDR2 YYNGEE. There are 15 residues in the CDR3. This CDR3 reads CASSALTGEDSPLHF. CDR3 bases: TGTGCCAGCAGCGCCTTAACAGGGGAGGATTCACCCCTCCACTTT.

A single count supports this clone. The chain combines TRBV28 with TRBJ1-2; TRBD1 might be the D (5 bases). The CDR3 has 14 amino acids. V lost 6 bases, J lost 3 bases, and 14 bases lay in between. Germline CDR1 is MDHEN and CDR2 is SYDVKM. The CDR3 DNA follows: TGTGCCAGCAGCTTCGGGGGATATTACTATGGCTACACCTTC. Its translation: CASSFGGYYYGYTF.

There are a few counts of this clone. The rearrangement joins TRBV6-5 to TRBJ2-7; 7 nucleotides line up with TRBD2. This CDR3 spans 14 amino acids. Germline CDR1 MNHEY, CDR2 SVGAGI. V lost 7 bases and J lost 6; bases outside the gene matches: 12. The CDR3 coding sequence is TGTGCCAGCAAAATACTAGCGAGGAACGGCGAGCAGTACTTC. It is translated as CASKILARNGEQYF.

The chain recombines TRBV7-2 with TRBJ2-1; D may be TRBD2 (6 bases). This CDR3 region has 18 residues. CDR1 is SGHTA and CDR2 is FQGNSA in the germline V gene. V was cut by 1 base and J by 2 bases, with 18 bases left in between. CDR3 coding DNA: TGTGCCAGCAGCTTAGGAAAACGCCTAGCGACTCCCTACAATGAGCAGTTCTTC. Its translation: CASSLGKRLATPYNEQFF.

The chain links TRBV7-8 to TRBJ2-6, with D possibly TRBD2 on 6 matching bases. There are 15 residues in the CDR3. In germline, CDR1 is SGHVS, CDR2 FQNEAQ. V was trimmed by 4 bases and J by 4 bases, leaving 11 bases between them. DNA of the CDR3: TGTGCCAGCAGCTCCCCCGGGGGAGGGGCCAACGTCCTGACTTTC. The encoded protein is CASSSPGGGANVLTF.

The gene calls are TRBV7-8 and TRBJ2-3, with 11 bases matching TRBD2. V lost 5 bases to trimming and J lost 6 bases; unmatched junction nucleotides: 13. Germline V lookup: CDR1 SGHVS, CDR2 FQNEAQ. The CDR3 totals 17 residues. The CDR3 DNA follows: TGTGCCAGCAGCCCATTAGGCACTAGCGGGGGTACGGATACGCAGTATTTT. It specifies CASSPLGTSGGTDTQYF.

The gene calls are TRBV19 and TRBJ2-1, with TRBD2 matching over 12 bases. CDR3 length: 15 amino acids. V gave up 3 bases and J gave up 14 bases; unmatched junction bases: 11. The germline V gene has CDR1 LNHDA and CDR2 SQIVND (reference sequence). CDR3 loop: CASSIQASGRASEFF. Here the CDR3 DNA reads TGTGCCAGTAGTATCCAGGCTAGCGGGAGGGCCTCTGAGTTCTTC.

V gene TRBV6-4 combines with J gene TRBJ1-2; the D is unclear. The CDR3 spans 15 residues. The germline CDR1 and CDR2 sequences are MRHNA and SNTAGT. V lost 2 bases and J 0 bases, leaving 10 bases between the germline ends. The CDR3 protein is CASSDVYETNYGYTF. DNA of the CDR3: TGTGCCAGCAGTGACGTATACGAGACTAACTATGGCTACACCTTC.